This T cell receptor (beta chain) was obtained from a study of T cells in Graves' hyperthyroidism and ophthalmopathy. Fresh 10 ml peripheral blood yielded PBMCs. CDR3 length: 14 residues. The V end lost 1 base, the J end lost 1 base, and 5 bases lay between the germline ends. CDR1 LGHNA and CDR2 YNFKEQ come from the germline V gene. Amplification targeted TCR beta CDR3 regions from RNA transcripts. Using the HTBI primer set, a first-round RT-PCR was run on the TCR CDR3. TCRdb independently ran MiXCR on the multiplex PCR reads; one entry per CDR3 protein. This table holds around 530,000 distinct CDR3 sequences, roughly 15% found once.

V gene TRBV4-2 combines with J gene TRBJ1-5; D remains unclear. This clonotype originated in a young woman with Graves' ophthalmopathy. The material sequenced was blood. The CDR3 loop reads CASSQVLSNQPQHF. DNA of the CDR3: TGTGCCAGCAGCCAAGTCTTAAGCAATCAGCCCCAGCATTTT.